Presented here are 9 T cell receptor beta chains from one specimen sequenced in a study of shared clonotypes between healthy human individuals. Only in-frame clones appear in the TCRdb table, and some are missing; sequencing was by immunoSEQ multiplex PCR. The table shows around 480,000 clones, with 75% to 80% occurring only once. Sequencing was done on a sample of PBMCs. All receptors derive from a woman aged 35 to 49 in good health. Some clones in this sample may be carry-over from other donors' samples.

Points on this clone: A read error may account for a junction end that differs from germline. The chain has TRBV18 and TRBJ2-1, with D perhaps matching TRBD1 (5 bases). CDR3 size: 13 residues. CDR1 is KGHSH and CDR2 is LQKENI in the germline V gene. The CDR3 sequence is CASSPPQGGEQFF. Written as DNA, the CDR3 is TGTGCCAGCTCGCCACCTCAGGGTGGCGAGCAGTTCTTC.

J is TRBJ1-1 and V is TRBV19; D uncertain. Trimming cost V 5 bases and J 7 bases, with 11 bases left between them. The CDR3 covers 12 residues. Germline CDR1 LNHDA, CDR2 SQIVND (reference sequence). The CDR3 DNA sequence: TGTGCCAGTAGTGCCCGGACGGTTGAAGCTTTCTTT. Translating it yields CASSARTVEAFF.

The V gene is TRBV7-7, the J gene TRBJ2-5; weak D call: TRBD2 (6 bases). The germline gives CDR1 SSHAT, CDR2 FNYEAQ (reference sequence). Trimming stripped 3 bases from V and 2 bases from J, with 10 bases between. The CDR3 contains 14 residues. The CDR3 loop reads CASSFRDLQETQYF. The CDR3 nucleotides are TGTGCCAGCAGCTTCCGGGACTTGCAAGAGACCCAGTACTTC.

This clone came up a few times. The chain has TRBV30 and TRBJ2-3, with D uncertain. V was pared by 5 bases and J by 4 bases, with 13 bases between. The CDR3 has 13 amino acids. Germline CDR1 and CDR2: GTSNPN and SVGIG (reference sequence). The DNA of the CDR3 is TGTGCCTGGGAGACAAGAGGCCCAGATACGCAGTATTTT. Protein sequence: CAWETRGPDTQYF.

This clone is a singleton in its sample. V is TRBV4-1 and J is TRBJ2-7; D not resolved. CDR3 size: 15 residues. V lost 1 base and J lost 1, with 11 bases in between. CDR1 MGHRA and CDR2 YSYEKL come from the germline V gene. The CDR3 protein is CASSQGRAESYEQYF. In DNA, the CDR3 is TGCGCCAGCAGCCAAGGTCGCGCCGAGTCCTACGAGCAGTACTTC.

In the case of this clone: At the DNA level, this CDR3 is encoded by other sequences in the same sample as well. CDR3 amino acids: CASSSQGGQPQHF. DNA for the CDR3: TGTGCCAGTAGTTCCCAGGGGGGTCAGCCCCAGCATTTT. This chain uses TRBV19 with TRBJ1-5; 7 nucleotides line up with TRBD1. The J segment lost 6 bases and the V segment lost 5 bases, leaving 4 bases of the junction unmatched. This CDR3 contains 13 residues. Per the germline V gene, CDR1 is LNHDA and CDR2 is SQIVND (reference sequence).

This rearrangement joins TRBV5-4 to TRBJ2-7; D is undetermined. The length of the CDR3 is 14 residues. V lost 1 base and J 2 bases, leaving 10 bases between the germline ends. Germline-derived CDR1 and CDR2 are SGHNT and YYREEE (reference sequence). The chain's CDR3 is CASSLYGVTYEQYF. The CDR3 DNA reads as TGTGCCAGCAGCTTGTACGGCGTAACCTACGAGCAGTACTTC.

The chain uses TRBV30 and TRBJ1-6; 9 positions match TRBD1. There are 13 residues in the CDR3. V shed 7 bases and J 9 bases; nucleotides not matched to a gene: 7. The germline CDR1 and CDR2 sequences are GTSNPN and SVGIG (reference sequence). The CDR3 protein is CASRWDRVSPLHF. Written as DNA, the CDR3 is TGTGCCTCGAGGTGGGACAGGGTTTCACCCCTCCACTTT.

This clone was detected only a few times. The CDR3: CASREQGLSNQPQHF. For the CDR3, the DNA is TGTGCCAGCAGAGAACAGGGACTTAGCAATCAGCCCCAGCATTTT. V is TRBV6-4 and J is TRBJ1-5, with D tentatively TRBD1 (6 bases). Trimming pared 6 bases from V and 0 bases from J, leaving 12 bases between. The CDR3 totals 15 residues. From germline, CDR1 is MRHNA and CDR2 SNTAGT.